The TCR beta chain described here comes from a study of CD8 T cells in Susac syndrome (dated by TCRdb to between 2017 and 2020). Describing the broader study: Whether CD8+ T cell activation and differentiation in Susac syndrome was antigen driven was tested using repertoire sequencing. Study-level results and caveats: The number of individuals in the TCR sequencing and HLA analysis was recognized as being relatively small.

Points on this clonotype: Its antigen is unknown. Base qualities are missing; no much larger clone stands one base away.

The germline V gene (reference sequence) yields PRHDT for CDR1 and FYEKMQ for CDR2. CDR3 length: 14 amino acids, cysteine to phenylalanine. Of all the DNA, just the CDR3 is kept, 42 bases in frame from base 1. V loses 5 bases at its end and J loses 4 bases; junction bases beyond the gene matches: 7. Peripheral blood CD8+ and CD4+ T cells from healthy donors, Susac syndrome patients and multiple sclerosis patients were profiled using high-throughput TCR beta sequencing. The multiple sclerosis controls were treatment-naive patients who had stable or active relapsing-remitting disease and met the revised McDonald criteria. CD8+ TEMRA cells were enriched by FACS, while bulk CD8+ and CD4+ T cells were purified by magnetic negative isolation. Blood was collected in EDTA tubes and processed within 24 hours, with PBMCs isolated through density gradient centrifugation. PBMCs intended for TCR sequencing were cryopreserved in liquid nitrogen and thawed later in a water bath at 37 degrees C. The sorted or isolated CD4+, CD8+ and CD8+ TEMRA cells reached a purity of at least 90%.

RNA was extracted using the RNeasy kit, and about 0.45 to 1 ug of the RNA was reverse transcribed with random hexamers. TCR beta CDR3 regions were amplified with the immunoSEQ multiplex PCR assay covering 54 Vbeta and 13 Jbeta segments. PCR amplification bias was corrected by using a synthetic template baseline for primer optimization and computational correction. The study's processing was this. Only productive sequences were kept, with reads annotated to V, D and J genes according to IMGT and analyzed in immunoSEQ Analyzer. Clonality was calculated as one minus the Shannon entropy normalized by log2 of the number of productive unique sequences. Public and private clones were assessed among the 100 most prevalent clones of each patient and control. Susac-specific clones were defined as absent from healthy and MS cohorts, some 1,000 published viral clones and other ImmuneACCESS disease sequences. TCRdb reworked the public reads: Q25 trimming with fastp, MiXCR clone assembly, productive beta chains retained. Identical CDR3 proteins give one entry, which carries the most common genes and DNA. TCRdb, not the authors, supplied the V and J calls. The sample profile shows hundreds of thousands of distinct CDR3 sequences; 85% to 95% of them were found once. Approximately 0.08% of the sample lies in the top ten.

The sample consisted of CD4+ T cells from PBMCs. This sequence originates from a human donor with multiple sclerosis. The chain is made from TRBV13 and TRBJ2-5; 7 central nucleotides agree with TRBD1. The nucleotide sequence is given as TGTGCCAGCAGCCCCAGGGACAGTCTAGAGACCCAGTACTTC. Its amino acids are CASSPRDSLETQYF.